This is a list of T cell receptor beta chains from one sample in a study of blood T cells in healthy people across ages. TCRdb redid the calling of the 5' RACE reads with MiXCR, one entry per CDR3 protein. This sample carries over 700,000 distinct CDR3 sequences, approximately 25% of them seen once, and the ten largest clones take just under 9.5%. Another study also made use of these data, one on T cells of mothers and their children.

Specimen: blood. Receptors were obtained from a boy between 5 and 17 years old in good health. CDR3s include the opening cysteine and the closing phenylalanine or tryptophan. The D gene is left open where the match is weak. The size field is filled for only some rows; it gives once, few, many or a size class.

j_call clone_size v_call d_call cdr3_aa cdr3_nt
TRBJ1-3 many TRBV28 TRBD1 CAAGGTAGNTIYF TGTGCCGCAGGGGGGACAGCTGGAAACACCATATATTTT
TRBJ2-7 NA TRBV20-1 TRBD1 CSAPSDRGPLEQYF TGCAGTGCTCCTTCGGACAGGGGGCCGCTGGAGCAGTACTTC
TRBJ1-4 few TRBV27 NA CASSPRHVGWQKLFF TGTGCCAGCAGTCCCAGACACGTTGGATGGCAAAAACTGTTTTTT
TRBJ2-2 NA TRBV27 TRBD2 CASSLSGGRINGELFF TGTGCCAGCAGTTTATCGGGCGGGAGAATTAACGGGGAGCTGTTTTTT
TRBJ2-2 NA TRBV15 NA CATSRPLMNTGELFF TGTGCCACCAGCAGACCCCTTATGAACACCGGGGAGCTGTTTTTT
TRBJ2-3 few TRBV4-1 NA CASSRDSDIKTDMQYF TGCGCCAGCAGCCGGGACTCGGATATAAAAACAGATATGCAGTATTTT
TRBJ2-3 NA TRBV11-2 TRBD1 CASSSGTGGSTDTQYF TGTGCCAGCAGCTCCGGGACAGGGGGCAGCACAGATACGCAGTATTTT
TRBJ2-1 NA TRBV10-3 TRBD2 CAISEGSGYNEQFF TGTGCCATCAGTGAGGGTAGCGGGTACAATGAGCAGTTCTTC
TRBJ2-1 NA TRBV6-5 NA CASSYGGPTLNEQFF TGTGCCAGCAGTTACGGGGGGCCTACTCTCAATGAGCAGTTCTTC
TRBJ2-5 NA TRBV24-1 NA CATSDLGQRVETQYF TGTGCCACCAGTGATTTAGGACAGCGGGTCGAGACCCAGTACTTC
TRBJ2-7 NA TRBV28 TRBD2 CASSHGGRIDEQYF TGTGCCAGCAGCCACGGGGGGAGAATCGACGAGCAGTACTTC
TRBJ2-1 many TRBV7-8 NA CASSLEGSYNEQFF TGTGCCAGCAGCTTAGAAGGGTCCTACAATGAGCAGTTCTTC
TRBJ1-1 few TRBV28 NA CASRSLGQEVAEAFF TGTGCCAGCAGATCCCTGGGGCAAGAGGTCGCTGAAGCTTTCTTT
TRBJ2-7 few TRBV9 TRBD1 CASSAGTGVDEQYF TGTGCCAGCAGCGCCGGGACAGGGGTGGACGAGCAGTACTTC
TRBJ1-2 NA TRBV29-1 NA CSVDYEGGGCTF TGCAGCGTTGATTATGAGGGTGGAGGCTGCACCTTC
TRBJ1-4 NA TRBV28 NA CASSFSDSANEKLFF TGTGCCAGCAGTTTTTCGGACAGTGCAAATGAAAAACTGTTTTTT
TRBJ2-3 NA TRBV7-2 NA CASSLFWSVGDTQYF TGTGCCAGCAGCTTATTTTGGTCAGTCGGAGATACGCAGTATTTT
TRBJ1-6 few TRBV5-1 NA CASSLGAGDSPLHF TGCGCCAGCAGCTTGGGGGCCGGGGATTCACCCCTCCACTTT
TRBJ2-1 few TRBV20-1 NA CSAAYLSMEGEQFF TGCAGTGCTGCCTATTTGTCCATGGAGGGTGAGCAGTTCTTC
TRBJ1-3 NA TRBV14 TRBD1 CASSQLGGYGNTIYF TGTGCCAGCAGCCAGCTAGGGGGCTACGGAAACACCATATATTTT
TRBJ2-3 NA TRBV12-3/TRBV12-4 NA CASSFSGVGADAEYF TGTGCCAGCAGCTTTTCGGGAGTGGGAGCAGATGCGGAGTATTTT
TRBJ1-4 NA TRBV3-1 NA CASGEEEAEEKLFF TGTGCCAGCGGCGAGGAAGAGGCTGAGGAAAAACTGTTTTTT
TRBJ2-6 few TRBV28 NA CASTVTPGANVLTF TGTGCCAGCACCGTCACTCCCGGGGCCAACGTCCTGACTTTC
TRBJ2-1 NA TRBV6-6 TRBD2 CASSYSGLARNEQFF TGTGCCAGCAGTTACTCAGGACTAGCGCGCAATGAGCAGTTCTTC
TRBJ2-7 few TRBV2 TRBD1 CASSEPGTGGWYEQYF TGTGCCAGCAGTGAACCTGGGACAGGGGGCTGGTACGAGCAGTACTTC
TRBJ2-5 few TRBV28 NA CASSLRAGRNQETQYF TGTGCCAGCAGTTTACGGGCGGGGCGTAATCAAGAGACCCAGTACTTC
TRBJ1-1 NA TRBV12-3/TRBV12-4 NA CASSDTEVAEAFF TGTGCCAGCAGTGATACAGAGGTGGCTGAAGCTTTCTTT
TRBJ1-5 NA TRBV7-2 NA CASSLGGFTGQPQHF TGTGCCAGCAGCTTAGGGGGCTTCACGGGGCAGCCCCAGCATTTT
TRBJ2-7 NA TRBV6-2/TRBV6-3 NA CASSYEDTYSYEQYF TGTGCCAGCAGTTACGAGGACACCTACTCCTACGAGCAGTACTTC
TRBJ1-2 NA TRBV18 NA CASSPPTIFHYGYTF TGTGCCAGCTCACCACCGACAATTTTCCACTATGGCTACACCTTC
TRBJ2-4 NA TRBV7-2 NA CASSPKWRENIQYF TGTGCCAGCAGCCCTAAATGGCGAGAAAACATTCAGTACTTC